The text below deals with one T cell receptor beta chain. These data are taken from a study of blood T cell repertoires in COVID-19. About the research overall: Donors in the United States, Italy and Spain gave samples during acute or convalescent COVID-19. PBMCs, B-cell-depleted T cells, or T cells provided the cDNA or gDNA that made up the material.

How the authors handled the data: Reference gene primer amplification in the assay estimated nucleated cell counts. The protocol was immunoSEQ multiplex PCR, while the TCRdb copy is restricted to in-frame clones and leaves out a portion. V and J calls and clone size come straight from that table; D and trimming were deduced from the DNA. The table lists over 200,000 clones, more than 70% of them singletons. V shed 10 bases and J shed 4 bases, with 16 bases lying between them. Germline CDR1 MDHEN, CDR2 SYDVKM. The CDR3 is 13 amino acids. Sequencing was done on a sample of peripheral blood. The sequence was collected from an elderly man with acute or convalescent COVID-19. This rearrangement joins TRBV28 to TRBJ1-2, with TRBD1 as a possible D gene (5 bases). CDR3 bases: TGTGCCACCACGCCCCGGGGGATCTATGGCTACACCTTC. It encodes CATTPRGIYGYTF.